The 20 T cell receptor beta chains presented below share a single source sample, sequenced in a study of T cell responses to AZD1222 COVID-19 vaccine. Some clones are missing from TCRdb's copy, which holds only in-frame ones; the method was immunoSEQ multiplex PCR. The sample comprises over 100,000 clones, 75% to 90% of which are singletons, and 6.3% rests with the top ten. The material sequenced was peripheral blood, taken on day 0 of AZD1222 vaccination. Receptor source: an adult in good health.

This clone was counted once. The chain uses TRBV16 and TRBJ2-7; 7 nucleotides align to TRBD1. Germline V gene sequence: CDR1 KGHSY, CDR2 FQNENV. V shed 5 bases and J 2 bases; nucleotides not matched to a gene: 6. The length of the CDR3 is 14 residues. DNA of the CDR3: TGTGCCAGCAGCAGTCAGGGACAGACCTACGAGCAGTACTTC. Translating gives CASSSQGQTYEQYF.

The genes are TRBV5-1 and TRBJ2-6, with a possible D match to TRBD2 (5 bases). Between the trimmed V and J ends, which lost 2 bases and 0 bases, there was a span of 6 bases. The CDR3 consists of 15 residues. Germline values: CDR1 SGHRS, CDR2 YFSETQ. The CDR3 spells CASSLAVSGANVLTF. CDR3 DNA: TGCGCCAGCAGCTTAGCGGTCTCTGGGGCCAACGTCCTGACTTTC.

This clone has a single count. The rearrangement joins TRBV3-1 (or the pseudogene TRBV3-2) to TRBJ2-3; D remains unclear. Trimming cost V 4 bases and J 5 bases, with 10 bases left between them. This CDR3 is 13 amino acids long. Germline CDR1 is LGHDT and CDR2 is YNNKEL (reference sequence). CDR3 sequence reads: CASSPVEIDTQYF. CDR3 in DNA: TGTGCCAGCAGCCCCGTAGAGATAGATACGCAGTATTTT.

The chain recombines TRBV25-1 with TRBJ1-3, with 11 positions matching TRBD1. Germline V lookup: CDR1 MGHDK, CDR2 SYGVNS. CDR3 size: 16 residues. V shed 2 bases, J shed 2 bases, and the junction held 2 bases outside the gene matches. The CDR3, as DNA: TGTGCCAGCAGTGAAGGACAGGGGGCACCTGGAAACACCATATATTTT. Its protein product is CASSEGQGAPGNTIYF.

On this clone: Distinct nucleotide sequences in the sample also encode this CDR3. The chain recombines TRBV12-3 or TRBV12-4 with TRBJ1-1; no clear D gene. The CDR3 totals 13 residues. V lost 3 bases and J 1 base, leaving 6 bases between the germline ends. CDR3 bases: TGTGCCAGCAGTTTTACAGAGAACACTGAAGCTTTCTTT. The encoded protein is CASSFTENTEAFF.

This chain links TRBV7-2 with TRBJ1-1; no clear D. V was trimmed by 3 bases and J by 4 bases, leaving 15 bases between them. The CDR3 runs 15 residues. CDR1 and CDR2 from the germline V gene are SGHTA and FQGNSA. The CDR3 spells CASSFYGEGGTEAFF. In nucleotides, the CDR3 is TGTGCCAGCAGCTTTTATGGTGAGGGTGGCACTGAAGCTTTCTTT.

The rearrangement uses TRBV5-8 and TRBJ1-1; tentative D call: TRBD1 (6 bases). V was clipped by 2 bases and J by 4 bases, with 12 bases between them. CDR1 SGHTS and CDR2 YDEGEE come from the germline V gene. CDR3 size: 14 residues. CDR3 sequence: CASSFPGALTEAFF. The CDR3 region has the DNA TGTGCCAGCAGCTTTCCAGGGGCCCTCACTGAAGCTTTCTTT.

The rearrangement links TRBV20-1 to TRBJ1-3; D remains unclear. The CDR3 is 11 residues long. The V and J ends lost 2 bases and 8 bases respectively, with 7 bases between them. Germline lookup yields CDR1 DFQATT and CDR2 SNEGSKA (reference sequence). CDR3 residues: CSARRPDTIYF. Written as DNA, the CDR3 is TGCAGTGCTAGACGTCCAGACACCATATATTTT.

The gene calls are TRBV7-8 and TRBJ1-2, with D perhaps matching TRBD1 (5 bases). Trimming cost V 1 base and J 1 base, with 16 bases left between them. In germline, CDR1 is SGHVS, CDR2 FQNEAQ. The CDR3 totals 17 residues. Here the CDR3 DNA reads TGTGCCAGCAGCTTAGTTTTGCGCCCGACAGTTAACTATGGCTACACCTTC. Protein product: CASSLVLRPTVNYGYTF. Combining the CDR3 with reference TRBV7-8 and TRBJ1-2 gives the whole variable domain GAGVSQSPRYKVAKRGQDVALRCDPISGHVSLFWYQQALGQGPEFLTYFQNEAQLDKSGLPSDRFFAERPEGSVSTLKIQRTQQEDSAVYLCASSLVLRPTVNYGYTFGSGTRLTVV.

The gene calls are TRBV5-1 and TRBJ2-2; no clear D gene. This CDR3 comprises 14 residues. The germline V gene has CDR1 SGHRS and CDR2 YFSETQ. Trimming pared 5 bases from V and 6 bases from J, leaving 14 bases between. The CDR3 spells CASSPASVPGELFF. CDR3 nucleotides: TGCGCCAGCAGTCCAGCGTCCGTCCCCGGGGAGCTGTTTTTT.

The genes are TRBV12-3 or TRBV12-4 and TRBJ1-1; D is uncertain. CDR3 length: 13 amino acids. V dropped 4 bases and J dropped 1 base, with 7 bases sitting between them. CDR3 coding DNA: TGTGCCAGCAGTTATGGGCCGAACACTGAAGCTTTCTTT. Residues: CASSYGPNTEAFF.

The chain is built from TRBV28 and TRBJ1-4, with 9 bases lining up with TRBD1. The CDR3 is made up of 18 amino acids. With 2 bases clipped from V and 0 bases from J, the junction kept 7 bases outside the gene matches. The V gene's germline CDR1 is MDHEN and CDR2 SYDVKM. CDR3 sequence reads: CASSLTGQGPATNEKLFF. The CDR3 DNA reads TGTGCCAGCAGTTTAACCGGACAGGGGCCGGCAACTAATGAAAAACTGTTTTTT.

V is TRBV5-8 and J is TRBJ1-1; TRBD1 matches at 8 bases. Germline lookup yields CDR1 SGHTS and CDR2 YDEGEE. The trim removed 1 base at V and 6 bases at J, leaving 8 bases unmatched. This CDR3 comprises 15 residues. The chain's CDR3 is CASSLRQGAFSEAFF. The CDR3, as DNA: TGTGCCAGCAGCTTGCGGCAGGGGGCGTTCTCTGAAGCTTTCTTT.

This clone was picked up one time. The chain employs TRBV6-5 and TRBJ1-2; D uncertain. V dropped 10 bases and J dropped 9 bases, with 15 bases sitting between them. The CDR3 contains 11 residues. Germline-derived CDR1 and CDR2 are MNHEY and SVGAGI. The CDR3, as DNA: TGTGCCACCGGCGGTGGGGAGAGCTACACCTTC. Protein sequence: CATGGGESYTF.

V usage is TRBV7-2 and J usage is TRBJ1-2; 7 nucleotides line up with TRBD1. After removal of 3 bases from V and 0 bases from J, the junction contained 1 base not matched to a gene. The germline CDR1 and CDR2 sequences are SGHTA and FQGNSA. The CDR3 runs 14 residues. CDR3 loop: CASSLGTANYGYTF. CDR3 DNA sequence: TGTGCCAGCAGCTTGGGGACAGCTAACTATGGCTACACCTTC.

This chain uses TRBV19 with TRBJ1-4, with 7 bases matching TRBD1. The V gene end was trimmed by 8 bases and the J gene end by 8 bases; junction bases not matched to a gene: 11. The CDR3 is 14 amino acids. Germline V gene data show CDR1 as LNHDA and CDR2 as SQIVND (reference sequence). DNA for the CDR3: TGTGCCAGTGGGAGACAGGGAATACGAGAAAAACTGTTTTTT. Translated: CASGRQGIREKLFF.

This sequence joins TRBV5-1 and TRBJ1-1, with D possibly matching TRBD1 (6 bases). The CDR3 loop spans 14 amino acids. Trimming stripped 4 bases from V and 5 bases from J, with 15 bases between. Germline CDR1 and CDR2: SGHRS and YFSETQ. Here the CDR3 DNA reads TGCGCCAGCAGCAGTGGACAGATAAGGACTGAAGCTTTCTTT. Its protein is CASSSGQIRTEAFF.

V usage is TRBV19 and J usage is TRBJ1-5, with D unclear. The CDR3 length is 14 residues. V lost 3 bases, J lost 7 bases, and 13 bases lay in between. The germline gives CDR1 LNHDA, CDR2 SQIVND (reference sequence). Written as DNA, the CDR3 is TGTGCCAGTAGTATTCCGGGCAGAGACCAGCCCCAGCATTTT. Translating gives CASSIPGRDQPQHF.

The genes are TRBV20-1 and TRBJ1-2, with TRBD1 identical over 7 bases. The CDR3 is 10 amino acids. In germline, CDR1 is DFQATT, CDR2 SNEGSKA (reference sequence). V was clipped by 6 bases and J by 10 bases; unmatched bases: 5. CDR3 DNA: TGCAGTGCCGGGACAGTTGACTACACCTTC. This gives the protein CSAGTVDYTF.

The V call is TRBV5-8, the J call TRBJ2-1; 7 bases align to TRBD2. The CDR3 has 14 amino acids. The ends lost 1 base at V and 7 bases at J; junction bases unmatched: 5. Germline CDR1 is SGHTS and CDR2 is YDEGEE. The CDR3 DNA reads TGTGCCAGCAGCTTGTCGGGGGGTTTTAATGAGCAGTTCTTC. Translation gives CASSLSGGFNEQFF.